What follows are 19 T cell receptor beta chains derived from one specimen sequenced in a study of blood T cells in healthy people across ages. The second PCR ran about 6 to 12 cycles with a sample-barcoded 5' primer and J-beta primers. TCRdb used MiXCR to reprocess the 5' RACE reads, holding one entry per CDR3 protein. The sample has more than 700,000 distinct CDR3 sequences, approximately 55% seen once. Input material: blood. The receptors originated from a man older than 75 in good health.

V gene TRBV10-3 combines with J gene TRBJ2-7, with 11 nucleotides matching TRBD2. V gave up 0 bases and J gave up 0 bases; unmatched junction bases: 1. The CDR3 totals 16 residues. Germline V gene lookup returns CDR1 ENHRY and CDR2 SYGVKD. The chain's CDR3 is CAISESGTSGSYEQYF. In nucleotides, the CDR3 is TGTGCCATCAGTGAGTCAGGGACTAGCGGCTCCTACGAGCAGTACTTC.

This sequence joins TRBV7-3 and TRBJ1-1, with no clear D. The CDR3 sequence is 14 residues long. Germline assignment: CDR1 SGHTA and CDR2 FQGTGA. Trimming shortened V by 7 bases and J by 1 base, and 13 bases separated the two germline ends. CDR3 nucleotides: TGTGCCAGCACCTCGGGCCCTGGGAACACTGAAGCTTTCTTT. It yields the protein CASTSGPGNTEAFF.

The rearrangement joins TRBV7-9 to TRBJ1-2, with a weak D call TRBD1 (5 bases). The CDR3 extends over 15 amino acids. Germline CDR1 reads SEHNR; CDR2 reads FQNEAQ (reference sequence). Between the trimmed V and J ends, which lost 1 base and 5 bases, there was a span of 14 bases. CDR3 region: CASSLVMGGMYGYTF. Written as DNA, the CDR3 is TGTGCCAGCAGCTTAGTGATGGGGGGGATGTATGGCTACACCTTC.

The genes are TRBV7-9 and TRBJ2-5; 13 bases are shared with TRBD2. The ends lost 3 bases at V and 2 bases at J; junction bases unmatched: 3. The CDR3 has 16 amino acids. Germline CDR1 reads SEHNR; CDR2 reads FQNEAQ (reference sequence). Written as DNA, the CDR3 is TGTGCCAGCAGCTTTCGACTAGCGGGAGGACAAGAGACCCAGTACTTC. It encodes CASSFRLAGGQETQYF.

A few counts support this clonotype. The genes are TRBV9 and TRBJ2-1; TRBD2 might be the D (6 bases). The CDR3 spans 15 residues. Germline V gene data show CDR1 as SGDLS and CDR2 as YYNGEE. V was trimmed by 0 bases and J by 9 bases, leaving 16 bases between them. The CDR3 nucleotides are TGTGCCAGCAGCGTAGCCGACGGGAGAGTAGGTGAGCAGTTCTTC. Translation: CASSVADGRVGEQFF. Complete variable domain (other parts from reference TRBV9 and TRBJ2-1): DSGVTQTPKHLITATGQRVTLRCSPRSGDLSVYWYQQSLDQGLQFLIQYYNGEERAKGNILERFSAQQFPDLHSELNLSSLELGDSALYFCASSVADGRVGEQFFGPGTRLTVL.

The CDR3 region is CASSYPPPRNTEAFF. CDR3 sequence (DNA): TGTGCCAGCAGTTACCCCCCTCCGCGGAACACTGAAGCTTTCTTT. This chain joins TRBV6-5 and TRBJ1-1; D unresolved. The germline gives CDR1 MNHEY, CDR2 SVGAGI. The CDR3 contains 15 residues. V shed 2 bases and J shed 1 base, with 11 bases lying between them.

The chain joins TRBV20-1 to TRBJ1-1; 7 positions match TRBD1. The germline CDR1 and CDR2 sequences are DFQATT and SNEGSKA (reference sequence). After removal of 3 bases from V and 3 bases from J, the junction contained 4 bases not matched to a gene. This CDR3 is 13 amino acids long. The CDR3 DNA reads TGCAGTGCTAGGGGGGGACAGCACACTGAAGCTTTCTTT. Residues: CSARGGQHTEAFF.

In this sample, this clonotype turned up a few times. The CDR3 is CASSPHPNNSPLHF. CDR3 nucleotide sequence: TGTGCCAGCAGCCCACATCCTAATAATTCACCCCTCCACTTT. The V and J genes are TRBV7-2 and TRBJ1-6; D unresolved. V was clipped by 5 bases and J by 5 bases, with 10 bases between them. From germline, CDR1 is SGHTA and CDR2 FQGNSA. The CDR3 length is 14 residues. Looking up the rest from reference TRBV7-2 and TRBJ1-6 gives the full variable domain: GAGVSQSPSNKVTEKGKDVELRCDPISGHTALYWYRQSLGQGLEFLIYFQGNSAPDKSGLPSDRFSAERTGGSVSTLTIQRTQQEDSAVYLCASSPHPNNSPLHFGNGTRLTVT.

With regard to this clonotype: Relative to the germline gene, one junction end is altered; a read error may explain this. The chain couples TRBV20-1 to TRBJ2-1, with D maybe TRBD2 (5 bases). This CDR3 region has 13 residues. In germline, CDR1 is DFQATT, CDR2 SNEGSKA (reference sequence). CDR3 residues: CSASVAGSNVQFF. CDR3 sequence (DNA): TGCAGTGCTAGTGTGGCGGGTAGCAATGTGCAGTTCTTC.

This clonotype was found once. CDR3 in amino acids: CASSRDTIAGSSYNEQFF. The CDR3 DNA follows: TGTGCCAGCAGTAGGGATACTATAGCGGGCAGCTCCTACAATGAGCAGTTCTTC. The genes are TRBV12-3 or TRBV12-4 and TRBJ2-1; 7 bases match TRBD2. The J segment lost 0 bases and the V segment lost 5 bases, leaving 13 bases of the junction unmatched. This CDR3 region has 18 residues.

The chain links TRBV20-1 to TRBJ2-7, with D perhaps TRBD1 or TRBD2 (5 bases each). From germline, CDR1 is DFQATT and CDR2 SNEGSKA (reference sequence). V lost 4 bases to trimming and J lost 7 bases, with 20 bases between them. The CDR3 contains 14 residues. The CDR3 loop reads CSANPRDALYEQYF. In DNA form, the CDR3 reads TGCAGTGCTAATCCCCGGGACGCTCTCTATGAGCAGTACTTC.

The CDR3 DNA is TGTGCCAGCACCCGGGGGGCCACTGGGGCCAACGTCCTGACTTTC. It translates to CASTRGATGANVLTF. The chain recombines TRBV6-5 with TRBJ2-6; a weak D match, TRBD2 (7 bases). Germline CDR1 MNHEY, CDR2 SVGAGI. Trimming removed 7 bases from V and 2 bases from J, with 12 bases in between. The CDR3 is made up of 15 amino acids.

The gene calls are TRBV28 and TRBJ1-2, with TRBD1 identical over 8 bases. CDR1 is MDHEN and CDR2 is SYDVKM in the germline V gene. V lost 7 bases and J lost 7; bases outside the gene matches: 11. The length of the CDR3 is 14 residues. The CDR3 region is CASTRAGGLCGYTF. CDR3 DNA sequence: TGTGCCAGCACCCGGGCAGGGGGCTTATGTGGCTACACCTTC.

The J gene is TRBJ1-2, the V gene TRBV9; tentatively, D is TRBD1 (5 bases). The CDR3 runs 14 residues. V gave up 0 bases and J gave up 5 bases, with 11 bases separating them. CDR1 SGDLS and CDR2 YYNGEE come from the germline V gene. Here the CDR3 DNA reads TGTGCCAGCAGCGTAGGGACGGGACCATATGGCTACACCTTC. Amino acid sequence: CASSVGTGPYGYTF.

J is TRBJ2-1 and V is TRBV20-1; 12 bases agree with TRBD2. The CDR3 sequence is 16 residues long. Per the germline V gene, CDR1 is DFQATT and CDR2 is SNEGSKA (reference sequence). Trimming at V came to 2 bases and at J to 4 bases, leaving 6 bases not matched to a gene. This CDR3 is CSARSSTSGSYNEQFF. CDR3 nucleotide sequence: TGCAGTGCTAGATCTTCGACTAGCGGGAGTTACAATGAGCAGTTCTTC.

This clonotype was found a few times. The gene calls are TRBV29-1 and TRBJ2-2, with D tentatively TRBD1 (6 bases). The CDR3 length is 14 residues. Between the trimmed V and J ends, which lost 7 bases and 4 bases, there was a span of 16 bases. CDR1 is SQVTM, CDR2 ANQGSEA, per germline. Written as DNA, the CDR3 is TGCAGCGCCCGGGACACACGTTCCACCGGGGAGCTGTTTTTT. It encodes CSARDTRSTGELFF.

This sequence joins TRBV29-1 and TRBJ2-7, with TRBD2 matching 8 bases. This CDR3 has 13 residues. The V gene's germline CDR1 is SQVTM and CDR2 ANQGSEA. The trim removed 2 bases at V and 5 bases at J, leaving 5 bases unmatched. The CDR3, as DNA: TGCAGCGTTGAACCGGGAGGGCTCGACGAGCAGTACTTC. Its translation is CSVEPGGLDEQYF.

This clonotype appeared a few times. This chain joins TRBV3-1 and TRBJ1-5; D ambiguous. The CDR3 runs to 16 residues. Germline-derived CDR1 and CDR2 are LGHDT and YNNKEL (reference sequence). Between the trimmed V and J ends, which lost 0 bases and 6 bases, there was a span of 15 bases. CDR3 DNA sequence: TGTGCCAGCAGCCAAGATGCCCCAGCGTTGGGTCAGCCCCAGCATTTT. This encodes CASSQDAPALGQPQHF.

The chain carries TRBV7-9 and TRBJ2-5; D is undetermined. The germline V gene has CDR1 SEHNR and CDR2 FQNEAQ (reference sequence). The CDR3 has 13 residues. V was pared by 5 bases and J by 5 bases, with 12 bases between. In DNA form, the CDR3 reads TGTGCCAGCAGCCGGACCGGCACGGAGACCCAGTACTTC. This translates into CASSRTGTETQYF.